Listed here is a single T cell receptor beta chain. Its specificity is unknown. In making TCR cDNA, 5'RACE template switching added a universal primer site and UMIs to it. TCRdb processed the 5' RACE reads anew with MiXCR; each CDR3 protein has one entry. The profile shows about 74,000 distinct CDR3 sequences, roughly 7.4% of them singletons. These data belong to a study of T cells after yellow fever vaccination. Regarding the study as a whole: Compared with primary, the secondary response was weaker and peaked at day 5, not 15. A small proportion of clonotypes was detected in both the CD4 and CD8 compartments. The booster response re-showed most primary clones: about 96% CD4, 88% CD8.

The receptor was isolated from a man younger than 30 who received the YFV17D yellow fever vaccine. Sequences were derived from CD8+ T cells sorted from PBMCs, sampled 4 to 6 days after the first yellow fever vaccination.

The CDR3 spells CASSPGTSPHEQFF. The CDR3 DNA sequence: TGCGCCAGCAGCCCCGGGACTAGCCCCCATGAGCAGTTCTTC. This chain links TRBV5-1 with TRBJ2-1, with TRBD2 matching over 9 bases. The CDR3 sequence is 14 residues long. The germline V gene has CDR1 SGHRS and CDR2 YFSETQ. J gave up 8 bases and V 4 bases, and 7 bases lay outside the gene matches. The variable domain in full, completed from reference TRBV5-1 and TRBJ2-1, reads KAGVTQTPRYLIKTRGQQVTLSCSPISGHRSVSWYQQTPGQGLQFLFEYFSETQRNKGNFPGRFSGRQFSNSRSEMNVSTLELGDSALYLCASSPGTSPHEQFFGPGTRLTVL.